The sequence of this TCR beta chain was determined in a study of blood T cell repertoires in COVID-19. On the study more broadly: Spain, Italy and the United States supplied samples that represented acute and convalescent COVID-19.

The CDR3 totals 15 residues. The germline CDR1 and CDR2 sequences are MRHNA and SNTAGT. Trimming left V 6 bases short and J 7 bases short, with 22 bases between. Authors' processing steps: Researchers report that nucleated cell counts were estimated from reference gene primer amplification. Profiled with immunoSEQ multiplex PCR; TCRdb holds only in-frame clones, not every one. V and J calls and clone size are given by that table; D and trimming were obtained from the DNA. The sample lists more than 95,000 clones, about three quarters seen once, with 5% to 7.5% in the top ten. The receptor's source is a man in his sixties or seventies with acute or convalescent COVID-19. Input material: peripheral blood. This chain uses TRBV6-4 with TRBJ2-7; D possibly corresponds to TRBD2 (6 bases). CDR3 coding DNA: TGTGCCAGCAGGGCCCCGGGAGTTCTCCCTCGGGAGCAGTACTTC. Amino acid sequence: CASRAPGVLPREQYF.